One and the same sample provided the 9 T cell receptor beta chains below, sequenced in a study of cytomegalovirus exposure and HLA in healthy donors. The PCR had 60 Vbeta and 13 Jbeta primers. The data were produced by immunoSEQ multiplex PCR, yet TCRdb's version contains in-frame clones alone and is incomplete. The sample data list approximately 110,000 clones. The sample consisted of PBMCs. These TCRs come from a man aged 18 to 30 in good health and CMV-seronegative.

The chain recombines TRBV25-1 with TRBJ2-4; a weak D match, TRBD2 (6 bases). The CDR3 is 16 residues long. V was clipped by 2 bases and J by 1 base, with 12 bases between them. Looked up from germline, CDR1 is MGHDK and CDR2 is SYGVNS. The CDR3 DNA sequence: TGTGCCAGCAGTGAACATAGCGGAGCCGCCAAAAACATTCAGTACTTC. This sequence encodes CASSEHSGAAKNIQYF.

This chain uses TRBV6-1 with TRBJ2-5; 10 bases line up with TRBD2. V lost 3 bases to trimming and J lost 1 base; unmatched junction nucleotides: 8. Germline CDR1 MNHNS, CDR2 SASEGT. This CDR3 contains 17 residues. In DNA, the CDR3 is TGTGCCAGCAGTGAGCACCAACCTAGCGGGGGCCAAGAGACCCAGTACTTC. It yields the protein CASSEHQPSGGQETQYF.

The rearrangement joins TRBV6-1 to TRBJ1-1; weak D call: TRBD1 (6 bases). CDR1 and CDR2 from the germline V gene are MNHNS and SASEGT. The V gene lost 7 bases and the J gene lost 3 bases, with 18 bases spanning the gap. The CDR3 runs to 15 residues. The CDR3 sequence is CASNSQGTGDTEAFF. The CDR3 DNA reads TGTGCCAGCAACAGCCAGGGGACCGGGGACACTGAAGCTTTCTTT.

About this clone: The sample contains more than one DNA sequence encoding this CDR3. V gene TRBV29-1 combines with J gene TRBJ2-5, with 11 bases lining up with TRBD2. Per the germline V gene, CDR1 is SQVTM and CDR2 is ANQGSEA. Trimming at V came to 3 bases and at J to 5 bases, leaving 5 bases not matched to a gene. The CDR3 loop spans 14 amino acids. CDR3 region: CSVDPGLAEETQYF. The CDR3 bases are TGCAGCGTTGATCCGGGACTAGCGGAGGAGACCCAGTACTTC.

The CDR3 is CSVDKGVTGELFF. The CDR3 DNA sequence: TGCAGCGTTGATAAGGGGGTCACCGGGGAGCTGTTTTTT. This chain connects TRBV29-1 to TRBJ2-2; TRBD1 might be the D (6 bases). CDR3 size: 13 residues. Trimming removed 3 bases from V and 4 bases from J, with 9 bases in between. CDR1 is SQVTM and CDR2 is ANQGSEA in the germline V gene.

The chain has TRBV5-1 and TRBJ1-5, with 7 bases aligning to TRBD1. J was trimmed by 4 bases and V by 3 bases; bases with no gene match: 4. The CDR3 runs to 14 residues. Germline CDR1 reads SGHRS; CDR2 reads YFSETQ. In DNA form, the CDR3 reads TGCGCCAGCAGCTCAGGGGGTTTAAATCAGCCCCAGCATTTT. This gives the protein CASSSGGLNQPQHF. Full variable domain (rest looked up from reference TRBV5-1 and TRBJ1-5): KAGVTQTPRYLIKTRGQQVTLSCSPISGHRSVSWYQQTPGQGLQFLFEYFSETQRNKGNFPGRFSGRQFSNSRSEMNVSTLELGDSALYLCASSSGGLNQPQHFGDGTRLSIL.

The chain recombines TRBV18 with TRBJ2-3; no definite D call. The CDR3 contains 15 residues. Between the trimmed V and J ends, which lost 3 bases and 0 bases, there was a span of 10 bases. The V gene's germline CDR1 is KGHSH and CDR2 LQKENI. The chain's CDR3 is CASSPSTTSTDTQYF. In DNA form, the CDR3 reads TGTGCCAGCTCACCCTCAACTACTAGCACAGATACGCAGTATTTT. The variable domain in full, completed from reference TRBV18 and TRBJ2-3, reads NAGVMQNPRHLVRRRGQEARLRCSPMKGHSHVYWYRQLPEEGLKFMVYLQKENIIDESGMPKERFSAEFPKEGPSILRIQQVVRGDSAAYFCASSPSTTSTDTQYFGPGTRLTVL.

This chain links TRBV19 with TRBJ2-5; D not resolved. V was clipped by 1 base and J by 5 bases, with 14 bases between them. Germline CDR1 is LNHDA and CDR2 is SQIVND (reference sequence). The CDR3 has 15 residues. CDR3: CASSIVWSVKETQYF. The CDR3 region has the DNA TGTGCCAGTAGTATAGTTTGGAGTGTTAAGGAGACCCAGTACTTC.

This sequence joins TRBV19 and TRBJ1-2; 9 bases agree with TRBD1. The V and J ends lost 7 bases and 4 bases, in that order; junction bases with no gene match: 13. This CDR3 region has 16 residues. Germline V gene sequence: CDR1 LNHDA, CDR2 SQIVND (reference sequence). The CDR3 sequence: CASTSGWTGVSYGYTF. In nucleotides, the CDR3 is TGTGCCAGTACCTCGGGTTGGACAGGGGTTAGCTATGGCTACACCTTC.